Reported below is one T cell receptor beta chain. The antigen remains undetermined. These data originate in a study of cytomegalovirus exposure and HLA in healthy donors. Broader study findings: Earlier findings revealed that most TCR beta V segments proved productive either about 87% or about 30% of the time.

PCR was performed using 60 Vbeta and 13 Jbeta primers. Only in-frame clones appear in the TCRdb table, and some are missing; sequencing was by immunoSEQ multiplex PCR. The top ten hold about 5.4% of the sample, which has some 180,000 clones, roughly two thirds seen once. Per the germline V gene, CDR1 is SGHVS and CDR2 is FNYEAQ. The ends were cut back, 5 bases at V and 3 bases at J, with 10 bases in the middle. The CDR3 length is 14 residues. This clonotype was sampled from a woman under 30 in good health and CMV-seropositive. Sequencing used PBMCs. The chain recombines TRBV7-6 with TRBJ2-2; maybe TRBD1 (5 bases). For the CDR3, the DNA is TGTGCCAGCAGCCAGACAGTCCACACCGGGGAGCTGTTTTTT. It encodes CASSQTVHTGELFF.